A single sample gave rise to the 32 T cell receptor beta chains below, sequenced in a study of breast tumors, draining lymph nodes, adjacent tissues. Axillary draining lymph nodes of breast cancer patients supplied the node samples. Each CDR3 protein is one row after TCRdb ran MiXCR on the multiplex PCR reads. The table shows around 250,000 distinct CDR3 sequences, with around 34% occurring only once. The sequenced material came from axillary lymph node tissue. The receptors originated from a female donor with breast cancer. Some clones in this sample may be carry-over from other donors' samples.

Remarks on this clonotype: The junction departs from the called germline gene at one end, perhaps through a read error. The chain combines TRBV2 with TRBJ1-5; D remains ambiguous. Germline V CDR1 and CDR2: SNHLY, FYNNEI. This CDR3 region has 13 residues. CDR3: CASSDGGNRPQHF. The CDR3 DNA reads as TGTGCCAGCTCGGATGGCGGCAATCGGCCCCAGCATTTT.

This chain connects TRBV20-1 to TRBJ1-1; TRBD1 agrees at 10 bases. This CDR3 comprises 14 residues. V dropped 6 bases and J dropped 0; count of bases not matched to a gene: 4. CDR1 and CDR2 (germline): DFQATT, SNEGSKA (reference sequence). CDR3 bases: TGCAGTGCCAGGACAGGGGGGATGAACACTGAAGCTTTCTTT. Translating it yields CSARTGGMNTEAFF.

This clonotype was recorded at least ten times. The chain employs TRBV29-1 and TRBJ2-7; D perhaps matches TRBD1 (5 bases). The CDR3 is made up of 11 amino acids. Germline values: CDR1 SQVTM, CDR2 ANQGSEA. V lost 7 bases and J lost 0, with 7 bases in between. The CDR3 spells CSAQASYEQYF. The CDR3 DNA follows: TGCAGCGCACAGGCCTCCTACGAGCAGTACTTC.

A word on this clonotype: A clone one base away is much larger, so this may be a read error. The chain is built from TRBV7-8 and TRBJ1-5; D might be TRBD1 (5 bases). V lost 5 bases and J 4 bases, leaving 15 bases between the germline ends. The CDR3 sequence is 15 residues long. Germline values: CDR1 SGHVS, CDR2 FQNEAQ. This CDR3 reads CASSAIRGSNQPQHF. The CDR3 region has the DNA TGTGCCAGCAGCGCGATCCGGGGCTCTAATCAGCCCCAGCATTTT.

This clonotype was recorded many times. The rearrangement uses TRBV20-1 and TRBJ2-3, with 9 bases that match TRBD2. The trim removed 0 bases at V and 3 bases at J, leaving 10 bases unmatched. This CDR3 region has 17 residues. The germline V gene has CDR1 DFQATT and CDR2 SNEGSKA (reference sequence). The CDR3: CSARDSLAGRGTDTQYF. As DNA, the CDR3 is TGCAGTGCTAGAGATTCGCTAGCGGGACGAGGGACAGATACGCAGTATTTT.

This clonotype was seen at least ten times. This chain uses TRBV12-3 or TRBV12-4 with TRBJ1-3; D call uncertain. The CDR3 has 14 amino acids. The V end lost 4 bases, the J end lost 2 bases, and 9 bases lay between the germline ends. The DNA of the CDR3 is TGTGCCAGCAGTTGGGGAGGAACTGGAAACACCATATATTTT. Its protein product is CASSWGGTGNTIYF.

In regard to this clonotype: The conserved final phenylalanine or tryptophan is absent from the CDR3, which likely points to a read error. CDR3 bases: TGTGCCAGTAGTATAATGGGGGAGGGAGAGACCCAGTACCTC. Amino acid sequence: CASSIMGEGETQYL. The chain employs TRBV19 and TRBJ2-5; 7 bases map to TRBD2. V lost 2 bases, J lost 4 bases, and 4 bases stayed unmatched. The germline CDR1 and CDR2 sequences are LNHDA and SQIVND (reference sequence). The CDR3 consists of 14 residues.

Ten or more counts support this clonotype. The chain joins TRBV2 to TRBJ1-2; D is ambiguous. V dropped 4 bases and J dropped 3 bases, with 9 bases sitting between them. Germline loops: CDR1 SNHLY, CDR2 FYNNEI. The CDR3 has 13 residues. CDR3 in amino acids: CASSAGNYYGYTF. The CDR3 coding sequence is TGTGCCAGCAGTGCAGGAAATTACTATGGCTACACCTTC. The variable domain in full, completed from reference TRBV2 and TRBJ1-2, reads EPEVTQTPSHQVTQMGQEVILRCVPISNHLYFYWYRQILGQKVEFLVSFYNNEISEKSEIFDDQFSVERPDGSNFTLKIRSTKLEDSAMYFCASSAGNYYGYTFGSGTRLTVV.

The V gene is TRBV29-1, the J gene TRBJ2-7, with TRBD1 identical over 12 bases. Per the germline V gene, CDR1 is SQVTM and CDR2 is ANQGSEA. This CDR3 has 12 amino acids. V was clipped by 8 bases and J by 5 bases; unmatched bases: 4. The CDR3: CSFGTGGDEQYF. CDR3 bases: TGCAGCTTTGGGACAGGGGGCGACGAGCAGTACTTC.

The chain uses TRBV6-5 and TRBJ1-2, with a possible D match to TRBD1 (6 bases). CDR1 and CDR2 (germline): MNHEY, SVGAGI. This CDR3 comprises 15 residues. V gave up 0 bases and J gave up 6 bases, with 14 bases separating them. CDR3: CASSYSVTGKNGYTF. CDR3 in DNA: TGTGCCAGCAGTTACTCGGTAACAGGGAAGAATGGCTACACCTTC.

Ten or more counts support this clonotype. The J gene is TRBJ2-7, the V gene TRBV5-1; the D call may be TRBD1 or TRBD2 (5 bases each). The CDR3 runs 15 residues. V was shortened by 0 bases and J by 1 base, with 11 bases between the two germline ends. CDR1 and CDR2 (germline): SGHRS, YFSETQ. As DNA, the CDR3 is TGCGCCAGCAGCTTGGAGGGACGCCCTTCCTACGAGCAGTACTTC. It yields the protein CASSLEGRPSYEQYF.

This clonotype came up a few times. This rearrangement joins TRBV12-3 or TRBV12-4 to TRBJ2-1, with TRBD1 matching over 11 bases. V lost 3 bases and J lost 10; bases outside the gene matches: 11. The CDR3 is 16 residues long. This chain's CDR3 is CASSFYGTGGDDEQFF. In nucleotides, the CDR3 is TGTGCCAGCAGTTTCTACGGGACAGGGGGAGATGACGAGCAGTTCTTC.

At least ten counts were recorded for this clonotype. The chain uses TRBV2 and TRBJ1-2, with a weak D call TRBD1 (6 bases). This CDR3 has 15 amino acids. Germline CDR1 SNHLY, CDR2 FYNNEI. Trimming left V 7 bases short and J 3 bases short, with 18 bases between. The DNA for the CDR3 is TGTGCCAGCAATTCGTTAGGGGGTTCGTACTATGGCTACACCTTC. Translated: CASNSLGGSYYGYTF. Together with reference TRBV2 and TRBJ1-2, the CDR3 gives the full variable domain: EPEVTQTPSHQVTQMGQEVILRCVPISNHLYFYWYRQILGQKVEFLVSFYNNEISEKSEIFDDQFSVERPDGSNFTLKIRSTKLEDSAMYFCASNSLGGSYYGYTFGSGTRLTVV.

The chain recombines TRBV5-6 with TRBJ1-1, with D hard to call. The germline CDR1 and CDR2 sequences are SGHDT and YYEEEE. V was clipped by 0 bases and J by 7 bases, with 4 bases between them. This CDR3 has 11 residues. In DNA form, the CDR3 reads TGTGCCAGCAGCTTGGAGTTTGAAGCTTTCTTT. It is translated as CASSLEFEAFF.

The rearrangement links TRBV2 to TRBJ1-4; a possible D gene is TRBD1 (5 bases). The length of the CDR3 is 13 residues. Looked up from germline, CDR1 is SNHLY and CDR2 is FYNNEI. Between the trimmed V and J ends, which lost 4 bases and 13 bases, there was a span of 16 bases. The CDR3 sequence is CASSVGPLGGLFF. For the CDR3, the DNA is TGTGCCAGCAGTGTCGGACCACTGGGGGGACTGTTTTTT. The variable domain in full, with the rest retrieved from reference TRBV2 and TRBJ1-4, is EPEVTQTPSHQVTQMGQEVILRCVPISNHLYFYWYRQILGQKVEFLVSFYNNEISEKSEIFDDQFSVERPDGSNFTLKIRSTKLEDSAMYFCASSVGPLGGLFFGSGTQLSVL.

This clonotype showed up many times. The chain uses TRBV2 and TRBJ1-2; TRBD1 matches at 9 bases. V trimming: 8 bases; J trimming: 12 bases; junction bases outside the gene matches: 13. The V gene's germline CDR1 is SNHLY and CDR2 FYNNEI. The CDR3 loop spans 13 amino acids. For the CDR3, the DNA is TGTGCCAGCGGTGGGACAGGGCCTCGTGAGAACACCTTC. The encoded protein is CASGGTGPRENTF. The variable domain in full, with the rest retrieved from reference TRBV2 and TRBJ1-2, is EPEVTQTPSHQVTQMGQEVILRCVPISNHLYFYWYRQILGQKVEFLVSFYNNEISEKSEIFDDQFSVERPDGSNFTLKIRSTKLEDSAMYFCASGGTGPRENTFGSGTRLTVV.

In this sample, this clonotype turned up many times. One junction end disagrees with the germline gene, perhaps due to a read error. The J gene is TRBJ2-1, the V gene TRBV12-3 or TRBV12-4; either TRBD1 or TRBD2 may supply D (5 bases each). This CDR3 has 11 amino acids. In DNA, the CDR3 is TGTGCCAGCAGTGAGAGGGGTGGTCCGGTCTTC. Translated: CASSERGGPVF.

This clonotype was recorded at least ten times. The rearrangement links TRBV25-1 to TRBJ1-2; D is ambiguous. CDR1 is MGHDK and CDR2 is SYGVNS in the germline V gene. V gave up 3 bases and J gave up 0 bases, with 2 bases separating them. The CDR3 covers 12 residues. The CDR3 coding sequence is TGTGCCAGCAGTGAGGCTAACTATGGCTACACCTTC. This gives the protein CASSEANYGYTF.

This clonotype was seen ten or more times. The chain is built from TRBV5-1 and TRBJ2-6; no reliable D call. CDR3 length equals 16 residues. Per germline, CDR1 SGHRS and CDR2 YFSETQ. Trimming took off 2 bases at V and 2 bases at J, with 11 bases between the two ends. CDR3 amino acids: CASSLPLGAGANVLTF. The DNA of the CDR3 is TGCGCCAGCAGCTTACCCCTAGGAGCTGGGGCCAACGTCCTGACTTTC.

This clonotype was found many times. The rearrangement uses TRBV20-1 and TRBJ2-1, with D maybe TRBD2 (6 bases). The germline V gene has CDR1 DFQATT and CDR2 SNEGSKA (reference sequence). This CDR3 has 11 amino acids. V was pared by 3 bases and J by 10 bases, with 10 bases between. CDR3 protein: CSARDYREQFF. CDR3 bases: TGCAGTGCTAGGGACTACAGGGAGCAGTTCTTC.

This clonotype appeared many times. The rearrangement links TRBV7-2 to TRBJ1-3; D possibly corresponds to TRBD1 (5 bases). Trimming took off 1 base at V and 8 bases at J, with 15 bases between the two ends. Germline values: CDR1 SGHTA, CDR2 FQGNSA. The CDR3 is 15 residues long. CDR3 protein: CASSLDKGRADTIYF. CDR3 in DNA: TGTGCCAGCAGCTTAGACAAGGGGCGAGCGGACACCATATATTTT.

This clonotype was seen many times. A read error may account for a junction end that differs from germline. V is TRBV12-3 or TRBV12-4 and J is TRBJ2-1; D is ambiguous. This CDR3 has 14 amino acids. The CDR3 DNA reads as TGTGCCAGCAGTTCAGGCTCATTTGACAATGAGCAGCTCTTC. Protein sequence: CASSSGSFDNEQLF.

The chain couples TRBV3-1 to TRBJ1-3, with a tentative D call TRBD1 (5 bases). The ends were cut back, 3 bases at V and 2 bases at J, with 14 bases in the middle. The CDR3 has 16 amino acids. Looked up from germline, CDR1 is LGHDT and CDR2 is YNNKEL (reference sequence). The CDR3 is CASSQAHRITGNTIYF. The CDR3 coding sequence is TGTGCCAGCAGCCAGGCCCACAGGATCACTGGAAACACCATATATTTT.

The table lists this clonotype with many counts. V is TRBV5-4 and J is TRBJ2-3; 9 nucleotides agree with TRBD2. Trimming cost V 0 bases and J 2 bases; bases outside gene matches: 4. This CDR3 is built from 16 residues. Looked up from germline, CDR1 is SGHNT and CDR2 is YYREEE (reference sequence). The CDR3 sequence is CASSLGSGSPTDTQYF. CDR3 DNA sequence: TGTGCCAGCAGCTTGGGTAGCGGGAGCCCCACAGATACGCAGTATTTT.

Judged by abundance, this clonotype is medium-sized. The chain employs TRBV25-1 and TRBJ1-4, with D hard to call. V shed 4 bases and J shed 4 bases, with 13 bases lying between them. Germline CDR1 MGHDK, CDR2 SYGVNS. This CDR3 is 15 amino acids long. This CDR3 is CASSGRTDRNEKLFF. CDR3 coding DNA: TGTGCCAGCAGTGGCCGGACGGACCGTAATGAAAAACTGTTTTTT.

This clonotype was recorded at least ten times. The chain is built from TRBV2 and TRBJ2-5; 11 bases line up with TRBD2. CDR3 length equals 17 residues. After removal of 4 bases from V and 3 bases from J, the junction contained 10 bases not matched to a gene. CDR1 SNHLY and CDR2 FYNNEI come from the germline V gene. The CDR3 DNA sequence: TGTGCCAGCAGTGGAGGAGGTTGGGGACTAGCGGAAGAGACCCAGTACTTC. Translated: CASSGGGWGLAEETQYF.

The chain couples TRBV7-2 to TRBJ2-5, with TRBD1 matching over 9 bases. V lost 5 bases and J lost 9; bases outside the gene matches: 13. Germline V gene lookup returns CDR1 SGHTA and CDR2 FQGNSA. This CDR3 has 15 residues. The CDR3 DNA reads TGTGCCAGCAGCGGAACCGGGACAGGGAATCAGCCCCAGTACTTC. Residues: CASSGTGTGNQPQYF. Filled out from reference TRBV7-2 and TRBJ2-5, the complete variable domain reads GAGVSQSPSNKVTEKGKDVELRCDPISGHTALYWYRQSLGQGLEFLIYFQGNSAPDKSGLPSDRFSAERTGGSVSTLTIQRTQQEDSAVYLCASSGTGTGNQPQYFGPGTRLLVL.

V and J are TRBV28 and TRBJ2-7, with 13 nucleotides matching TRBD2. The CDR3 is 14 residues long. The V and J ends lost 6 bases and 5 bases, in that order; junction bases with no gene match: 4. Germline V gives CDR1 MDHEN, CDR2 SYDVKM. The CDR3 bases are TGTGCCAGCAGACTAGCGGGAGGGCCTGACGAGCAGTACTTC. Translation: CASRLAGGPDEQYF.

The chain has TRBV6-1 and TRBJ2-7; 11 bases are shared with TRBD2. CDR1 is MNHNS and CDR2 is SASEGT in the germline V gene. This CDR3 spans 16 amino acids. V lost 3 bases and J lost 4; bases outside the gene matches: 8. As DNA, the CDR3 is TGTGCCAGCAGTGACCTAGCGGGAGGTCCGTTTTACGAGCAGTACTTC. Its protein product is CASSDLAGGPFYEQYF.

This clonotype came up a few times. The CDR3 DNA reads TGTGCCAGCAGCTCGGGGACAGCGAACACTGAAGCTTTCTTT. This codes for CASSSGTANTEAFF. This chain uses TRBV7-9 with TRBJ1-1; 7 bases are a match to TRBD1. CDR1 SEHNR and CDR2 FQNEAQ come from the germline V gene (reference sequence). This CDR3 is built from 14 residues. With 4 bases clipped from V and 1 base from J, the junction kept 3 bases outside the gene matches.

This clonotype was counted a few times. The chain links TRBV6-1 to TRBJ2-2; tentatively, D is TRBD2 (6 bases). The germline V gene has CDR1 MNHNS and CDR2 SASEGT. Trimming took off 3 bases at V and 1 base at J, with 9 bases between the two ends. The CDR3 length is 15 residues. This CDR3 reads CASSEGLLNTGELFF. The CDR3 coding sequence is TGTGCCAGCAGTGAGGGACTCCTGAACACCGGGGAGCTGTTTTTT.

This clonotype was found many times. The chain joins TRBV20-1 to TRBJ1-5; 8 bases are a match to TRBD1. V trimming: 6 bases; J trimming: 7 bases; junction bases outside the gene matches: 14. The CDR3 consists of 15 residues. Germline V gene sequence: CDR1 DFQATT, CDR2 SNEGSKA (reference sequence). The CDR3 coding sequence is TGCAGTGCGGCAGATCCAGGGGGCGCGGGGCAGCCCCAGCATTTT. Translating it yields CSAADPGGAGQPQHF.